Given below is one TCR beta chain in context. Its target is not known. The sample originates from a study of Graves' ophthalmopathy and Graves' hyperthyroidism. Across the whole study: Peripheral blood was collected at initial diagnosis, before any treatment.

The TCR beta CDR3 regions underwent amplification from RNA transcripts. After a first-round RT-PCR with HTBI primers, a second-round multiplex PCR was run. MiXCR, run by TCRdb on the multiplex PCR reads, gives a single entry per CDR3 protein. In the table there are about 640,000 distinct CDR3 sequences, roughly two fifths of which are singletons. Germline V CDR1 and CDR2: MGHDK, SYGVNS. V gave up 3 bases and J gave up 1 base, with 9 bases separating them. CDR3 length equals 14 residues. Study results and caveats: The majority of expanded thyroid clonotypes above 0.001 frequency also occurred in blood.

Excluded were patients with other autoimmune diseases, uncontrolled infections, pregnancy or lactation. This chain joins TRBV25-1 and TRBJ2-5; D not resolved. The TCR sequence derives from an adult man with Graves' ophthalmopathy. The sequenced sample consisted of peripheral blood. CDR3 nucleotides: TGTGCCAGCAGTGACTCCGAGAGCCAAGAGACCCAGTACTTC. It yields the protein CASSDSESQETQYF.